Listed here are 16 T cell receptor beta chains from one sample, sequenced in a study of neurological immune-mediated disorders. TCRdb recomputed calls from the 5' RACE reads with MiXCR, one row per CDR3 protein. The sample includes some 120,000 distinct CDR3 sequences, roughly 3.2% of them seen just once. What was sequenced was PBMCs. The receptors shown here come from a woman between 25 and 40 years old with multiple sclerosis.

This clonotype was counted only a few times. V usage is TRBV6-6 and J usage is TRBJ2-3, with 8 bases matching TRBD1. In germline, CDR1 is MNHNY, CDR2 SVGAGI (reference sequence). The CDR3 sequence is 19 residues long. V lost 4 bases to trimming and J lost 5 bases; unmatched junction nucleotides: 20. CDR3 loop: CASSFPGDRIGGDVDTQYF. The DNA for the CDR3 is TGTGCCAGCAGTTTCCCCGGGGACAGGATTGGAGGGGACGTAGATACGCAGTATTTT.

This clonotype was recorded many times. This chain links TRBV6-5 with TRBJ1-3; 7 positions match TRBD1. This CDR3 spans 13 amino acids. CDR1 and CDR2 (germline): MNHEY, SVGAGI. V lost 8 bases to trimming and J lost 2 bases; unmatched junction nucleotides: 3. The CDR3 region is CASQGEAGNTIYF. The CDR3 nucleotides are TGTGCCAGCCAGGGGGAAGCTGGAAACACCATATATTTT.

The chain recombines TRBV10-3 with TRBJ2-7; 9 bases are shared with TRBD2. V shed 6 bases, J shed 7 bases, and the junction held 10 bases outside the gene matches. Germline V gene lookup returns CDR1 ENHRY and CDR2 SYGVKD. The CDR3 loop spans 14 amino acids. The CDR3 DNA sequence: TGTGCCATCAGAATAGCGGGAGATCCTTTAGAGCAGTACTTC. It yields the protein CAIRIAGDPLEQYF.

This clonotype was counted at least ten times. V and J are TRBV11-2 and TRBJ1-2, with 7 nucleotides matching TRBD1. J was trimmed by 7 bases and V by 0 bases; bases with no gene match: 5. Germline V lookup: CDR1 SGHAT, CDR2 FQNNGV. This CDR3 is 14 amino acids long. CDR3 in DNA: TGTGCCAGCAGCTTAGAACAGGGGAAGGGTGGCTACACCTTC. It yields the protein CASSLEQGKGGYTF.

This clonotype was counted many times. The J gene is TRBJ2-1, the V gene TRBV5-1; D is unresolved. In germline, CDR1 is SGHRS, CDR2 YFSETQ. V lost 0 bases, J lost 7 bases, and 17 bases lay in between. The CDR3 contains 16 residues. CDR3 coding DNA: TGCGCCAGCAGCTTGGCCGAGGCCCCCCCTAGGAATGAGCAGTTCTTC. This gives the protein CASSLAEAPPRNEQFF.

This clonotype was observed at least ten times. The chain combines TRBV12-3 or TRBV12-4 with TRBJ1-2; weak D call: TRBD1 (6 bases). The CDR3 has 13 residues. The V end was cut by 2 bases, the J end by 5 bases, with 9 bases between. DNA of the CDR3: TGTGCCAGCAGTTTACAGGGGAGATATGGCTACACCTTC. Encoded protein: CASSLQGRYGYTF.

The sample holds many counts of this clonotype. CDR3 sequence (DNA): TGTGCCAGCAGCTTAGGCGGGGGTCTCTTCACCGGGGAGCTGTTTTTT. This codes for CASSLGGGLFTGELFF. This rearrangement joins TRBV7-2 to TRBJ2-2; TRBD2 matches 7 bases. In germline, CDR1 is SGHTA, CDR2 FQGNSA. The CDR3 extends over 16 amino acids. Trimming at V came to 1 base and at J to 4 bases, leaving 6 bases not matched to a gene.

This clonotype came up many times. The chain is built from TRBV6-6 and TRBJ1-1; D is possibly TRBD1 (5 bases). V lost 6 bases and J 1 base, leaving 9 bases between the germline ends. Per the germline V gene, CDR1 is MNHNY and CDR2 is SVGAGI (reference sequence). The CDR3 is 13 residues long. This CDR3 is CASRTGGNTEAFF. In DNA, the CDR3 is TGTGCCAGCAGGACGGGGGGGAACACTGAAGCTTTCTTT.

This clonotype was picked up many times. J is TRBJ1-4 and V is TRBV6-5; D call uncertain. The CDR3 consists of 15 residues. V was pared by 4 bases and J by 5 bases, with 14 bases between. Germline V lookup: CDR1 MNHEY, CDR2 SVGAGI. The CDR3 here is CASSSGGKGNEKLFF. The CDR3 DNA follows: TGTGCCAGCAGTTCGGGAGGGAAGGGAAATGAAAAACTGTTTTTT.

In this sample, this clonotype turned up many times. This chain links TRBV18 with TRBJ2-7, with 7 bases aligning to TRBD1. This CDR3 contains 14 residues. Germline V gives CDR1 KGHSH, CDR2 LQKENI. V lost 4 bases to trimming and J lost 3 bases; unmatched junction nucleotides: 6. CDR3 DNA: TGTGCCAGCTCACGGCAAACAGGGGTCTACGAGCAGTACTTC. Translated: CASSRQTGVYEQYF.

This clonotype has a count of ten or more. This rearrangement joins TRBV7-8 to TRBJ1-2, with 7 bases matching TRBD1. With 3 bases clipped from V and 2 bases from J, the junction kept 6 bases outside the gene matches. Looked up from germline, CDR1 is SGHVS and CDR2 is FQNEAQ. The CDR3 sequence is 15 residues long. The CDR3 sequence is CASSFSTGPNYGYTF. For the CDR3, the DNA is TGTGCCAGCAGCTTCTCGACAGGGCCAAACTATGGCTACACCTTC.

This clonotype was found a few times. The chain employs TRBV20-1 and TRBJ2-7; weak D call: TRBD2 (6 bases). In germline, CDR1 is DFQATT, CDR2 SNEGSKA (reference sequence). The CDR3 spans 17 residues. The V end lost 3 bases, the J end lost 3 bases, and 24 bases lay between the germline ends. The CDR3 spells CSASEEGYGGEDYEQYF. The CDR3 nucleotides are TGCAGTGCTAGTGAGGAGGGTTACGGGGGAGAAGACTACGAGCAGTACTTC.

At least ten counts were recorded for this clonotype. This sequence joins TRBV20-1 and TRBJ2-4, with 7 bases fitting TRBD2. With V trimmed by 2 bases and J by 10 bases, 11 bases remained unmatched. Germline CDR1 is DFQATT and CDR2 is SNEGSKA (reference sequence). The CDR3 is 14 residues long. CDR3 residues: CSARPLAAVVIQYF. The CDR3 DNA sequence: TGCAGTGCTAGACCCCTAGCGGCGGTGGTTATTCAGTACTTC.

This clonotype was recorded at least ten times. The genes are TRBV4-3 and TRBJ2-7, with D tentatively TRBD1 or TRBD2 (5 bases each). The CDR3 extends over 15 amino acids. Per the germline V gene, CDR1 is LGHNA and CDR2 is YSLEER. Trimming stripped 1 base from V and 6 bases from J, with 16 bases between. The CDR3 DNA sequence: TGCGCCAGCAGCCAAGGGAGATCGGGACCATCCGAGCAGTACTTC. It encodes CASSQGRSGPSEQYF.

Ten or more counts support this clonotype. J is TRBJ2-2 and V is TRBV5-6, with D unresolved. The V end was cut by 4 bases, the J end by 2 bases, with 9 bases between. The CDR3 extends over 14 amino acids. Germline assignment: CDR1 SGHDT and CDR2 YYEEEE. The CDR3 reads CASSRRVNTGELFF. CDR3 bases: TGTGCCAGCAGCCGAAGGGTTAACACCGGGGAGCTGTTTTTT.

This clonotype was seen at least ten times. The genes are TRBV7-8 and TRBJ1-2; 7 nucleotides align to TRBD1. This CDR3 is built from 14 residues. In germline, CDR1 is SGHVS, CDR2 FQNEAQ. J gave up 2 bases and V 5 bases, and 5 bases lay outside the gene matches. CDR3 coding DNA: TGTGCCAGCAGCCTTCTGGACAGGAACTATGGCTACACCTTC. This gives the protein CASSLLDRNYGYTF. Supplemented by reference TRBV7-8 and TRBJ1-2, the full variable domain reads GAGVSQSPRYKVAKRGQDVALRCDPISGHVSLFWYQQALGQGPEFLTYFQNEAQLDKSGLPSDRFFAERPEGSVSTLKIQRTQQEDSAVYLCASSLLDRNYGYTFGSGTRLTVV.